Each of the 4 T cell receptor beta chains below was sequenced from the same sample in a study of T-cell reconstitution after alpha-beta-depleted transplantation in children. Unique molecular identifiers were built into the TCRbeta library. TCRdb re-derived calls from the PCR reads in MiXCR, one entry per CDR3 protein. The table has 40,000 to 60,000 distinct CDR3 sequences, approximately 9.2% seen once. The material was PBMCs, mostly from graft donor cells, obtained 60 days after TCRalphabeta/CD19-depleted stem cell transplant. These receptors all stem from a male patient aged 2 to 9 who had a stem cell transplant for chronic granulomatous disease, so the T cells may come from the graft donor.

This clonotype was counted ten times or more. This rearrangement joins TRBV15 to TRBJ2-1; D possibly uses TRBD1 or TRBD2 (7 bases each). V lost 1 base and J lost 3, with 13 bases in between. This CDR3 has 16 residues. Germline CDR1 and CDR2: LNHNV and YYDKDF (reference sequence). CDR3 in DNA: TGTGCCACCAGCAGAGTCGGGGGGACAGTCTACAATGAGCAGTTCTTC. Its protein product is CATSRVGGTVYNEQFF.

This clonotype has ten or more counts. V is TRBV10-2 and J is TRBJ2-7; tentatively, D is TRBD2 (8 bases). This CDR3 is 16 amino acids long. Germline V gene lookup returns CDR1 WSHSY and CDR2 SAAADI. Trimming stripped 1 base from V and 5 bases from J, with 18 bases between. DNA for the CDR3: TGCGCCAGCAGTGAGTGGGGTGGGACTAGGGGGCACGAGCAGTACTTC. The encoded protein is CASSEWGGTRGHEQYF.

This clonotype appeared a few times. The gene calls are TRBV7-9 and TRBJ1-6; TRBD1 is a possible D gene (5 bases). Germline loops: CDR1 SEHNR, CDR2 FQNEAQ (reference sequence). The CDR3 runs to 13 residues. V was clipped by 5 bases and J by 6 bases, with 8 bases between them. CDR3 in DNA: TGTGCCAGCAGCCCCCAGGGTAATTCACCCCTCCACTTT. Translated, it gives CASSPQGNSPLHF.

The genes are TRBV20-1 and TRBJ2-7; D is possibly TRBD2 (6 bases). The germline V and J ends were trimmed by 1 base and 5 bases, with 12 bases remaining between them. From germline, CDR1 is DFQATT and CDR2 SNEGSKA (reference sequence). The CDR3 extends over 13 amino acids. CDR3 sequence reads: CSARGDWADEQYF. In nucleotides, the CDR3 is TGCAGTGCTAGAGGGGACTGGGCCGACGAGCAGTACTTC.